The clone carrying this TCR beta chain was counted only a few times. Its specificity is not known. These data belong to a study of T-cell reconstitution after alpha-beta-depleted transplantation in children. Study-wide points: Recipient T cells and thymic progenitors that survived were the source of the high TCRbeta diversity seen at day 60 in some patients. The origin of alpha-beta T cells about two months after transplant was reportedly several hundred expanded graft clones. T cells produced anew were the main source of T-cell counts and diversity one year after transplant.

J gave up 8 bases and V 6 bases, and 7 bases lay outside the gene matches. CDR3 length: 14 residues. Germline CDR1 and CDR2: MDHEN and SYDVKM. The library targeted TCRbeta and was prepared with unique molecular identifiers. TCRdb processed the PCR reads anew with MiXCR; each CDR3 protein has one entry. The sample has 200,000 to 250,000 distinct CDR3 sequences; approximately 6.9% are singletons. The chain combines TRBV28 with TRBJ1-4; 9 positions match TRBD1. This receptor was obtained from a boy aged 2 to 9 with acute lymphoblastic leukemia, due to receive a stem cell transplant. The sample consisted of PBMCs, taken before TCRalphabeta/CD19-depleted stem cell transplant. CDR3 coding DNA: TGTGCCAGCAGGCCTGGGACAGGGTGGGAAAAACTGTTTTTT. Residues: CASRPGTGWEKLFF.